At least ten counts were recorded for the clone carrying this T cell receptor beta chain. The antigen is unknown. Aged 18 to 65, the patients had hyperthyroidism that was newly diagnosed and had lasted under 2 months. This CDR3 spans 15 amino acids. With 4 bases removed from V and 3 bases from J, the gap between germline ends came to 13 bases. Germline V gene sequence: CDR1 SGHTA, CDR2 FQGNSA. This record belongs to a study of T cells in Graves' hyperthyroidism and ophthalmopathy. Findings of the study overall: Also found in blood were most expanded thyroid clonotypes above 0.001.

Amplification targeted TCR beta CDR3 regions from RNA transcripts. TCR CDR3 underwent first-round RT-PCR with the HTBI primer set. A single record per CDR3 protein comes from TCRdb applying MiXCR to the multiplex PCR reads. Counted here are more than 500,000 distinct CDR3 sequences, around 16% occurring once; the ten biggest clones make up over 3.5%. Sequenced input: blood. This rearrangement joins TRBV7-2 to TRBJ2-1; a weak D match, TRBD2 (5 bases). This TCR derives from a woman aged 25 to 45 with Graves' hyperthyroidism. CDR3 loop: CASSYLSASYNEQFF. CDR3 nucleotides: TGTGCCAGCAGCTACCTTAGCGCTAGCTACAATGAGCAGTTCTTC.